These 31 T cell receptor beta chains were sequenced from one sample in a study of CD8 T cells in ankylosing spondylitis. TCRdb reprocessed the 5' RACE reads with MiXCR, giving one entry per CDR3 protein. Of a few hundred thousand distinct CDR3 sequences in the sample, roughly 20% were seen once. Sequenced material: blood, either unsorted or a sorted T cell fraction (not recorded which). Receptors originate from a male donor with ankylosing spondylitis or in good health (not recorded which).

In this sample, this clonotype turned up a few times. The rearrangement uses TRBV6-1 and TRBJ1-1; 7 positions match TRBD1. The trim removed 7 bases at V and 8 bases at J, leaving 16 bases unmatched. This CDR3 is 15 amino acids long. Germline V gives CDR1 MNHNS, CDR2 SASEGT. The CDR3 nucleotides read TGTGCCAGCACCCAGGGGGGGGTAGGGAAGGGCGAAGCTTTCTTT. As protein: CASTQGGVGKGEAFF.

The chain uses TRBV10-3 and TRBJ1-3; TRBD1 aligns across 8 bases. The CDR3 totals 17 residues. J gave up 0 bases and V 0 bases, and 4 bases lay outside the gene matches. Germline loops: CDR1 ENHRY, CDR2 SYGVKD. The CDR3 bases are TGTGCCATCAGTGAGTCGGGGACAGGCCTCTCTGGAAACACCATATATTTT. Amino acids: CAISESGTGLSGNTIYF.

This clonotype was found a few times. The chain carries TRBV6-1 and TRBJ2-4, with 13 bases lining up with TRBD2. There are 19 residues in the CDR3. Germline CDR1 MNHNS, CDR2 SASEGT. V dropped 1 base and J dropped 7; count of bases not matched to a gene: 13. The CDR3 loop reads CASSEDLMTSGRLENIQYF. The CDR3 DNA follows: TGTGCCAGCAGTGAAGATCTGATGACTAGCGGGAGGCTCGAGAACATTCAGTACTTC.

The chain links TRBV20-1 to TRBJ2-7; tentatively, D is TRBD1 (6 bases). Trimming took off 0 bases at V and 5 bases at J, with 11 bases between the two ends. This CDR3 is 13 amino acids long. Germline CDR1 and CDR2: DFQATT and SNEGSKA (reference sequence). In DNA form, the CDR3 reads TGCAGTGCTAGAGACAGGGGTGTCGACGAGCAGTACGTC. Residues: CSARDRGVDEQYV.

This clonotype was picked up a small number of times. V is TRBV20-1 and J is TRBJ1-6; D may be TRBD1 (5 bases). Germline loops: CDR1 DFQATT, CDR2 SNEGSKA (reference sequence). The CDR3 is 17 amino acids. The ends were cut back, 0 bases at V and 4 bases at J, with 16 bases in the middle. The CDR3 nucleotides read TGCAGTGCTAGAGAGGACCGCATAGGGGTATATAATTCACCCCTCCACTTT. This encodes CSAREDRIGVYNSPLHF.

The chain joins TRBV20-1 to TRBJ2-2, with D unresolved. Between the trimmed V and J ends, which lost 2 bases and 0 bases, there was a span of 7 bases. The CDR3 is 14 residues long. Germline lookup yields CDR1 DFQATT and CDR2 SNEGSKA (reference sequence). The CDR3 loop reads CSARRPPNTGELFF. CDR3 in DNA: TGCAGTGCTAGACGCCCTCCGAACACCGGGGAGCTGTTTTTT.

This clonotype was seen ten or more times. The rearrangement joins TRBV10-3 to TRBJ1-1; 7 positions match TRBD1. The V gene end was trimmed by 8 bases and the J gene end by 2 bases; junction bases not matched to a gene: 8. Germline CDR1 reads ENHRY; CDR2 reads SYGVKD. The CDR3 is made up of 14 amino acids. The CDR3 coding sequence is TGTGCCATCTGGGTTGGGGACAGTAACACTGAAGCTTTCTTT. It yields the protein CAIWVGDSNTEAFF.

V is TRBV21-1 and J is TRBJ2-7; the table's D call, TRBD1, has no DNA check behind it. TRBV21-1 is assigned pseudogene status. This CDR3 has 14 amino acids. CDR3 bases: TGTGCCAGCAGCGACAGTACGGAAACCTACGAGCAGTACGTC. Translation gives CASSDSTETYEQYV.

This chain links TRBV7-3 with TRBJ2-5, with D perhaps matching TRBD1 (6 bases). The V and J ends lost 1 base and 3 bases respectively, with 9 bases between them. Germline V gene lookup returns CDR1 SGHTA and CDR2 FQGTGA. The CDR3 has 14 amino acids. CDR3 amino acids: CASSLRGHEETQYF. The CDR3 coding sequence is TGTGCCAGCAGCTTAAGGGGGCACGAAGAGACCCAGTACTTC.

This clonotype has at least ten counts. DNA for the CDR3: TGTGCCAGCAGTTTAGACGGCCACTCTGGAAACACCATATATTTT. The encoded protein is CASSLDGHSGNTIYF. The genes are TRBV12-3 or TRBV12-4 and TRBJ1-3; D remains ambiguous. The CDR3 loop spans 15 amino acids. The ends were cut back, 1 base at V and 0 bases at J, with 7 bases in the middle.

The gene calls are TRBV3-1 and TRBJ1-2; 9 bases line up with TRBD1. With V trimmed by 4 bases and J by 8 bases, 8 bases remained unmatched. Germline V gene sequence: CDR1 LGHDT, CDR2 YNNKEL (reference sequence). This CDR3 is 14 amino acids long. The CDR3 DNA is TGTGCCAGCAGCCCAAATACAGGGGGCGTGGGCTACACCTTC. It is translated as CASSPNTGGVGYTF.

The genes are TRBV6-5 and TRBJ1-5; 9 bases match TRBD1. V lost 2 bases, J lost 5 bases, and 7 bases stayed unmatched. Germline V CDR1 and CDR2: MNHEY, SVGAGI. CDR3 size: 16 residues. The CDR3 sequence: CASSYRGDRVDQPQHF. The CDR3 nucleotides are TGTGCCAGCAGTTACCGGGGGGACAGGGTTGATCAGCCCCAGCATTTT.

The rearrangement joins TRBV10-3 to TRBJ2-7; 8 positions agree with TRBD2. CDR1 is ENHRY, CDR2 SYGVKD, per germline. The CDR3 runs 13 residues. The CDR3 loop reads CAIWSGGHYEQCV. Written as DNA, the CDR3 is TGTGCCATCTGGAGCGGGGGACACTACGAGCAGTGCGTC.

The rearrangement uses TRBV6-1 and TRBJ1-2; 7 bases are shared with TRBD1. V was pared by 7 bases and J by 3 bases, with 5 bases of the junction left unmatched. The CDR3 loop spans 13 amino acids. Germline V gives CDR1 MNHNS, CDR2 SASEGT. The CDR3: CASKQGFYYGYTF. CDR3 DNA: TGTGCCAGCAAACAGGGGTTCTACTATGGCTACACCTTC.

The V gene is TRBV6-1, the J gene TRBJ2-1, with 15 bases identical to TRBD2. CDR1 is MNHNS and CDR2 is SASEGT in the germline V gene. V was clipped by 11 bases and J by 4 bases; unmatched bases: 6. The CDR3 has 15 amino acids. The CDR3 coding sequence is TGTGCCGGAGGACTAGCGGGGGGGCAGTACAATGAGCAGTTCTTC. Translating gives CAGGLAGGQYNEQFF.

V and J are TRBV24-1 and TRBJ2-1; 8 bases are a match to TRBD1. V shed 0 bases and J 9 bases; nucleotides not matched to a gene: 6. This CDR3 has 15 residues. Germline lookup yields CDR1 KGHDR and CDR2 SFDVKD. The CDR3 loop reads CATSDLQAGGTEQFF. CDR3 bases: TGTGCCACCAGTGATTTGCAAGCAGGGGGCACTGAGCAGTTCTTC.

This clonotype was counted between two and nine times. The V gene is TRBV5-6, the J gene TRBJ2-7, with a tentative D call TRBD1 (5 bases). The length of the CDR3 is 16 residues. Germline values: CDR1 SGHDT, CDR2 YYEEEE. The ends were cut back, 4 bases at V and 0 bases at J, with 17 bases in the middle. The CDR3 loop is CASSRRQLSSSYEQYV. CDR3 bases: TGTGCCAGCAGCCGGAGACAGTTAAGTAGCTCCTACGAGCAGTACGTC.

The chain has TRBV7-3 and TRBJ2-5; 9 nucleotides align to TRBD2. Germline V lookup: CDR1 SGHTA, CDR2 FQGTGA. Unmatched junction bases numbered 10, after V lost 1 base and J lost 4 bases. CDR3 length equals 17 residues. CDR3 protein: CASSLKQGREGRETQYF. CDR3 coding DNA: TGTGCCAGCAGCTTAAAGCAAGGGCGGGAGGGCCGAGAGACCCAGTACTTC. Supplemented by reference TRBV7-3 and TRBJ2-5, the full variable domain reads GAGVSQTPSNKVTEKGKYVELRCDPISGHTALYWYRQSLGQGPEFLIYFQGTGAADDSGLPNDRFFAVRPEGSVSTLKIQRTERGDSAVYLCASSLKQGREGRETQYFGPGTRLLVL.

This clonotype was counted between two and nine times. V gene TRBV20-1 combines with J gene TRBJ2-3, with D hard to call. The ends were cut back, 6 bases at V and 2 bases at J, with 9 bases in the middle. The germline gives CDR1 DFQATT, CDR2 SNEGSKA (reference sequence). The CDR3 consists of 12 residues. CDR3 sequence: CSALLLTDTQYF. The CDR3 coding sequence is TGCAGTGCCCTGCTGCTCACAGATACGCAGTATTTT.

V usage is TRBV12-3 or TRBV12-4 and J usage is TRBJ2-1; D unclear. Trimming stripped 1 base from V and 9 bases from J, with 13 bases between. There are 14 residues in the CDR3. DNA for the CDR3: TGTGCCAGCAGTTTAGGGCCCGAAAGCGTTGAGCAGTTCTTC. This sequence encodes CASSLGPESVEQFF.

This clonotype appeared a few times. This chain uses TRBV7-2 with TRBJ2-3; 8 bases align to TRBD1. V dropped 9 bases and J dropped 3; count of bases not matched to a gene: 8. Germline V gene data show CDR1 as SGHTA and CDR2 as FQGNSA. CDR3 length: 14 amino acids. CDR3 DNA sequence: TGTGCCAGTAAAGCAGGGGGCGGGACAGATACGCAGTATTTT. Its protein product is CASKAGGGTDTQYF. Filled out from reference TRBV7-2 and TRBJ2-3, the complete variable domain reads GAGVSQSPSNKVTEKGKDVELRCDPISGHTALYWYRQSLGQGLEFLIYFQGNSAPDKSGLPSDRFSAERTGGSVSTLTIQRTQQEDSAVYLCASKAGGGTDTQYFGPGTRLTVL.

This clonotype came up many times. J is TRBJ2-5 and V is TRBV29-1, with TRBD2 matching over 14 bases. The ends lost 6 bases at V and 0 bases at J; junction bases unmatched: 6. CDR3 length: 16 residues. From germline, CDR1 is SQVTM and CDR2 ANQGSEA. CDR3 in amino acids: CSVRGLAGEYQETQYF. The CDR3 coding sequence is TGCAGCGTAAGGGGACTAGCGGGAGAGTACCAAGAGACCCAGTACTTC.

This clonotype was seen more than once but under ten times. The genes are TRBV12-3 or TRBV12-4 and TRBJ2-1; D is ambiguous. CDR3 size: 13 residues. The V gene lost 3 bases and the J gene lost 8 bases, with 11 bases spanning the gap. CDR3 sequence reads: CASSLTWSHEQFF. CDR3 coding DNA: TGTGCCAGCAGTTTGACTTGGTCCCATGAGCAGTTCTTC.

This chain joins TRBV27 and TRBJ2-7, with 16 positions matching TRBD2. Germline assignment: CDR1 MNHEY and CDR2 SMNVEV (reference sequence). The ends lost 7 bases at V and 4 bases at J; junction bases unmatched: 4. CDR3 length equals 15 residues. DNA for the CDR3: TGTGCCAGCAAAACGGGACTAGCGGGAGGGTACGAGCAGTACGTC. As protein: CASKTGLAGGYEQYV.

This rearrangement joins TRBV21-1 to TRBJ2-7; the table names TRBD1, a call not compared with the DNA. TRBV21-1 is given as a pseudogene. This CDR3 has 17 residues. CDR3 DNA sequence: TGTGCCAGCAGCGCCCTGACAGGCCCATTGAGGACCTACGAGCAGTACGTC. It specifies CASSALTGPLRTYEQYV.

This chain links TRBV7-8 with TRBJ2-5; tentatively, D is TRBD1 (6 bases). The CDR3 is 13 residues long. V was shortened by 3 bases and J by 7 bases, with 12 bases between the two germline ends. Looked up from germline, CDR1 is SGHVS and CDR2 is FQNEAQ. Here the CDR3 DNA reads TGTGCCAGCAGCTTCCCGGGACAATTGACCCAGTACTTC. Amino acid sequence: CASSFPGQLTQYF.

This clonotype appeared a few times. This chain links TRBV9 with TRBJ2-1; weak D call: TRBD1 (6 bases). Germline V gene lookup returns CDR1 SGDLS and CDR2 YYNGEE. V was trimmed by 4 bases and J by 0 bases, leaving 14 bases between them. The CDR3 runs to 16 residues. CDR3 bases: TGTGCCAGCAGCCCCCCTGGGACAACCTCCTACAATGAGCAGTTCTTC. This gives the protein CASSPPGTTSYNEQFF.

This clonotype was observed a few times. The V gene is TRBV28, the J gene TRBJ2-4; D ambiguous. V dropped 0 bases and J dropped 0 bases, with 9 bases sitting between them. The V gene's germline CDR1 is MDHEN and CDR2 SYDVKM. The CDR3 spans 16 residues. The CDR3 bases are TGTGCCAGCAGTTTATGGGAGTCCGTAGCCAAAAACATTCAGTACTTC. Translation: CASSLWESVAKNIQYF.

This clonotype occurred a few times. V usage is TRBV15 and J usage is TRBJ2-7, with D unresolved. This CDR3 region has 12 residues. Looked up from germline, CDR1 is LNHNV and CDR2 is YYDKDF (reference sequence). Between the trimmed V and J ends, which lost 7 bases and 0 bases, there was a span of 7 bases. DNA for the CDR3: TGTGCCACCATTTCGTGCTCCTACGAGCAGTACGTC. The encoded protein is CATISCSYEQYV.

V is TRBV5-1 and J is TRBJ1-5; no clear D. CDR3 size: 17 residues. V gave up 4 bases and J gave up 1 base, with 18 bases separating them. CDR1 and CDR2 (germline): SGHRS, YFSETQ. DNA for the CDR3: TGCGCCAGCAGCCTTAACCCCAGTGGGCAAAGCAATCAGCCCCAGCATTTT. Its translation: CASSLNPSGQSNQPQHF. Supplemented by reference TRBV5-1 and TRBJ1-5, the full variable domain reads KAGVTQTPRYLIKTRGQQVTLSCSPISGHRSVSWYQQTPGQGLQFLFEYFSETQRNKGNFPGRFSGRQFSNSRSEMNVSTLELGDSALYLCASSLNPSGQSNQPQHFGDGTRLSIL.

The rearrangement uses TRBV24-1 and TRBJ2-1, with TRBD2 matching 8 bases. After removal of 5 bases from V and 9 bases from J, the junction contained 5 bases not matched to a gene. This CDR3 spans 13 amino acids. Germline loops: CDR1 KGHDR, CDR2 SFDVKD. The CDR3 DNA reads TGTGCCACCAGTGGGCCGGCGGGGGGTGAGCAGTTCTTC. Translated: CATSGPAGGEQFF.